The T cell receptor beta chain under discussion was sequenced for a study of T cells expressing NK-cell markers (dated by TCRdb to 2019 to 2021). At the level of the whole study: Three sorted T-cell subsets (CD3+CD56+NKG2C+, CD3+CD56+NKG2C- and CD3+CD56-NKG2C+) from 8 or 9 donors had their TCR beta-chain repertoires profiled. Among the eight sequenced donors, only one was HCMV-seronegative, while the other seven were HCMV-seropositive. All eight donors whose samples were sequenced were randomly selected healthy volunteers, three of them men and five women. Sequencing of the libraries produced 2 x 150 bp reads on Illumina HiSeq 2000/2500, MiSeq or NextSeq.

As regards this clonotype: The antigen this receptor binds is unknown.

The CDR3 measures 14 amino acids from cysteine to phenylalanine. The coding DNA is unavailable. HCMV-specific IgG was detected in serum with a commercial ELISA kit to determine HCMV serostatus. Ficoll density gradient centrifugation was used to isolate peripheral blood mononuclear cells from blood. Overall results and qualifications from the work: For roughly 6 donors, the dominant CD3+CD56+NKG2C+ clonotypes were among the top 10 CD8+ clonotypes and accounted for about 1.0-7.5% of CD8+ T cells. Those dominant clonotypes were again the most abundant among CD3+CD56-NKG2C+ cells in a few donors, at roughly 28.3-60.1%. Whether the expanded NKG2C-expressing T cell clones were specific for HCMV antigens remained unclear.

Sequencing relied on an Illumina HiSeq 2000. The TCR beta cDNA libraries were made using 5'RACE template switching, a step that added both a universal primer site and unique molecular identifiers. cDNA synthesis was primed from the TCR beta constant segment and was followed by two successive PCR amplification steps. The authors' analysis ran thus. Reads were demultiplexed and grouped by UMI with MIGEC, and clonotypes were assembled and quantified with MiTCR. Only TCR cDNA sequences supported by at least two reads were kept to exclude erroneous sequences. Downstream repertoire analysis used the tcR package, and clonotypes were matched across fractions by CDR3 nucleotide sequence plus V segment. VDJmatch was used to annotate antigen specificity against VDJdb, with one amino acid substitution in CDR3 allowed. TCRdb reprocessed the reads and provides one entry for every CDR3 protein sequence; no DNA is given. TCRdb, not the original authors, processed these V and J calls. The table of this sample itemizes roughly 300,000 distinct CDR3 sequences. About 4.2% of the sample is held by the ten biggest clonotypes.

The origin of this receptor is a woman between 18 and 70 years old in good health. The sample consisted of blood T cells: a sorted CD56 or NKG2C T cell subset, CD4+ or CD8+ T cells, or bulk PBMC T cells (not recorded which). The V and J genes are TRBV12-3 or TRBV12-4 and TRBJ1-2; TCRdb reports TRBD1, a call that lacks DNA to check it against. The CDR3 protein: CASSSQTGILGYTF.